Detailed here is one T cell receptor beta chain. The antigen is not known. The sample comes from a study of blood T cells in healthy people across ages. The study's findings and limits: The authors considered diversity estimates from one million T cells to be underestimates. No conclusive comparison of naive versus antigen-experienced cells was possible with unsorted PBMCs.

Germline lookup yields CDR1 SNHLY and CDR2 FYNNEI. The V gene end was trimmed by 7 bases and the J gene end by 3 bases; junction bases not matched to a gene: 2. The CDR3 sequence is 13 residues long. Primers used in a second PCR of about 6 to 11 cycles were a sample-barcoded 5' primer and a J-beta primer mix. A 12-random-nucleotide template-switch adaptor tagged each cDNA molecule. TCRdb analysed the 5' RACE reads with MiXCR anew, one entry per CDR3 protein. The sample includes about 1.6 million distinct CDR3 sequences, about 35% of them seen just once. The chain carries TRBV2 and TRBJ1-5; 8 bases align to TRBD1. This TCR was recovered from a woman in her twenties or thirties in good health. The specimen sequenced was blood. CDR3 in DNA: TGTGCCAGCACAGGGGGCTTCAATCAGCCCCAGCATTTT. It codes for CASTGGFNQPQHF.